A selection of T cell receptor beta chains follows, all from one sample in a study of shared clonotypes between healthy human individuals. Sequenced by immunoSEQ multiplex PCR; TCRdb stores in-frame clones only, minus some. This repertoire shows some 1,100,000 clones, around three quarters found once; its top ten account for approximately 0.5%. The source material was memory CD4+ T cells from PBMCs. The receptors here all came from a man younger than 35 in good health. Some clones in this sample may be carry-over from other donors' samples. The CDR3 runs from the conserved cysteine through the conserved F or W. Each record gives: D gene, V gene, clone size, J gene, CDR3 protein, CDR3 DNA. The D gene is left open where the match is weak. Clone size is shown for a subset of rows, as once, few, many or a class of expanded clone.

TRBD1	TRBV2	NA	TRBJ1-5	CASSRDRSNQPQHF	TGTGCCAGCAGTCGGGACAGGTCCAATCAGCCCCAGCATTTT
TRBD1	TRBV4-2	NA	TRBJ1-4	CASSQPYRGRTNEKLFF	TGTGCCAGCAGCCAACCATACAGGGGGCGAACTAATGAAAAACTGTTTTTT
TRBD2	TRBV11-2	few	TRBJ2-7	CASSLGSGGAYEQYF	TGTGCCAGCAGCTTAGGCAGCGGGGGTGCCTACGAGCAGTACTTC
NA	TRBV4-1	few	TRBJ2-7	CASRGIGRSEQYF	TGCGCCAGCAGGGGCATAGGGAGGAGCGAGCAGTACTTC
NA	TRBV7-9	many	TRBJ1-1	CASDTNTEAFF	TGTGCCAGCGATACGAACACTGAAGCTTTCTTT
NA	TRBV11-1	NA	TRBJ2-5	CASSLVRETQYF	TGTGCCAGCAGCTTAGTGCGGGAGACCCAGTACTTC
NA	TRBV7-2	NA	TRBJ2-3	CASSLPLTRADTQYF	TGTGCCAGCAGCTTACCACTGACCAGGGCAGATACGCAGTATTTT
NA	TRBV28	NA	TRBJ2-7	CASGGFYEQYF	TGTGCCAGCGGGGGGTTCTACGAGCAGTACTTC
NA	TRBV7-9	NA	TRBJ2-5	CASSRMGPEETQYF	TGTGCCAGCAGCCGAATGGGACCAGAGGAGACCCAGTACTTC
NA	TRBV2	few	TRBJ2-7	CASRQTNYEQYF	TGTGCCAGCAGGCAGACTAATTACGAGCAGTACTTC
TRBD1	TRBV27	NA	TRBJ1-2	CASRVTGGGGYTF	TGTGCCAGCAGGGTTACAGGGGGAGGCGGCTACACCTTC
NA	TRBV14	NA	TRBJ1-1	CASSQTRSEAFF	TGTGCCAGCAGCCAGACGAGATCTGAAGCTTTCTTT
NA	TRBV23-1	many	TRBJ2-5	CASSQCRRGRETQYF	TGCGCCAGCAGTCAATGCAGACGGGGGCGGGAGACCCAGTACTTC
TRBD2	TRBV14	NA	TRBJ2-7	CASSQRRGGRPYEQYF	TGTGCCAGCAGCCAAAGGCGGGGGGGCAGGCCCTACGAGCAGTACTTC
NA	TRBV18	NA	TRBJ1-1	CASSPRTGMNTEAFF	TGTGCCAGCTCACCGCGGACGGGGATGAACACTGAAGCTTTCTTT
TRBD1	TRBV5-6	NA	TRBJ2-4	CASSLGDRGNIQYF	TGTGCCAGCAGCTTGGGGGACAGGGGAAACATTCAGTACTTC
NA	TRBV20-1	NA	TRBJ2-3	CSAPSTDTQYF	TGCAGTGCGCCTAGCACAGATACGCAGTATTTT
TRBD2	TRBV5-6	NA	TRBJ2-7	CASSLALLSLAAPYEQYF	TGTGCCAGCAGCTTGGCTCTCTTGTCACTAGCGGCCCCCTACGAGCAGTACTTC
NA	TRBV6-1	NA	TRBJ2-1	CASSGNNLSYNEQFF	TGTGCCAGCAGTGGTAACAACCTCTCCTACAATGAGCAGTTCTTC
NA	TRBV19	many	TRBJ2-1	CASSISPRANEQFF	TGTGCCAGTAGTATAAGCCCCAGGGCAAATGAGCAGTTCTTC
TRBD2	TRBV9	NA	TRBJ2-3	CASSAGTSGYTDTQYF	TGTGCCAGCAGCGCAGGGACTAGCGGATACACAGATACGCAGTATTTT
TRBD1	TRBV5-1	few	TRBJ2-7	CASSLTVTGGKEQYF	TGCGCCAGCAGCTTGACCGTGACAGGGGGAAAAGAGCAGTACTTC
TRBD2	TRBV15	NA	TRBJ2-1	CATSSTDRRLAGEGEQFF	TGTGCCACCAGCAGTACAGATAGGCGACTAGCGGGAGAAGGAGAGCAGTTCTTC
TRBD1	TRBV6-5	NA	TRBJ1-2	CASRHDKGAGGYTF	TGTGCCAGCAGACACGATAAGGGGGCGGGTGGCTACACCTTC
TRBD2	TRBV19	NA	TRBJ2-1	CASSTPRLAGGSMNEQFF	TGTGCCAGTAGTACCCCTAGACTAGCGGGAGGGTCTATGAATGAGCAGTTCTTC
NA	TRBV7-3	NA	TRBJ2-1	CASSPQWGSNEQFF	TGTGCCAGCAGCCCCCAGTGGGGGAGCAATGAGCAGTTCTTC
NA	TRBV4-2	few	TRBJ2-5	CASSQGAGETQYF	TGTGCCAGCAGCCAAGGGGCCGGGGAGACCCAGTACTTC
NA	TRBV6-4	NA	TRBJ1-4	CASSLVPGMGEKLFF	TGTGCCAGCAGTCTCGTTCCAGGGATGGGTGAAAAACTGTTTTTT
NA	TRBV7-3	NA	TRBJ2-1	CASSLSQGGYPFF	TGTGCCAGCAGCTTAAGTCAGGGGGGGTACCCGTTCTTC
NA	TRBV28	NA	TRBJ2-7	CASSFGAGVGYEQYF	TGTGCCAGCAGTTTTGGTGCAGGGGTTGGCTACGAGCAGTACTTC
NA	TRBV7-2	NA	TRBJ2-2	CASSSPNTGELFF	TGTGCCAGCAGCTCCCCCAACACCGGGGAGCTGTTTTTT
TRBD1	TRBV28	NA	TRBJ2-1	CATRRQGGNEQFF	TGTGCCACTAGACGACAGGGCGGCAATGAGCAGTTCTTC
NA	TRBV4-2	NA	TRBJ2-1	CASSQPTGTISYNEQFF	TGTGCCAGCAGCCAACCCACCGGGACCATCTCCTACAATGAGCAGTTCTTC
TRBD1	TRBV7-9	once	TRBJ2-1	CASSFPGQGWNEQFF	TGTGCCAGCAGCTTCCCGGGACAGGGGTGGAATGAGCAGTTCTTC
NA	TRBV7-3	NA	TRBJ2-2	CASSLMGVLNTGELFF	TGTGCCAGCAGCTTAATGGGGGTCCTTAACACCGGGGAGCTGTTTTTT
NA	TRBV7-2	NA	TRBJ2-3	CASSLAGQWTTYTQYF	TGTGCCAGCAGCTTAGCGGGACAGTGGACTACATATACGCAGTATTTT
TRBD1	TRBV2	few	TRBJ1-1	CASSLDRQSEAFF	TGTGCCAGCAGTTTGGACAGGCAGTCTGAAGCTTTCTTT
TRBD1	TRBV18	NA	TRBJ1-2	CASSKGAQYGYTF	TGTGCCAGCTCAAAGGGGGCCCAATATGGCTACACCTTC
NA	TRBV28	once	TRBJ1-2	CASSNTQGSDYGYTF	TGTGCCAGCAGTAATACCCAAGGAAGCGACTATGGCTACACCTTC
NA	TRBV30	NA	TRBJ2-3	CARTSTDTQYF	TGTGCCCGTACTAGCACAGATACGCAGTATTTT
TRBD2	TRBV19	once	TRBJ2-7	CASSIAGGSSYEQYF	TGTGCCAGTAGTATAGCGGGAGGGAGCTCCTACGAGCAGTACTTC
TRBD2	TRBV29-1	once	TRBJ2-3	CSATGTRGGDTQYF	TGCAGCGCCACCGGGACTAGGGGTGGCGATACGCAGTATTTT
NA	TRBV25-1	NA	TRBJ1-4	CASSEIGGGMTNEKLFF	TGTGCCAGCAGTGAAATCGGTGGGGGGATGACTAATGAAAAACTGTTTTTT
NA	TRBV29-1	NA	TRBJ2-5	CSALEGGTAVETQYF	TGCAGCGCCCTAGAAGGGGGGACAGCGGTGGAGACCCAGTACTTC
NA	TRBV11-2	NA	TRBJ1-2	CASSLVAGHYGYTF	TGTGCCAGCAGCTTAGTGGCGGGCCACTATGGCTACACCTTC
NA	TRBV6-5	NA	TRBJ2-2	CASSSGTKNTGELFF	TGTGCCAGCAGTTCCGGGACAAAGAACACCGGGGAGCTGTTTTTT